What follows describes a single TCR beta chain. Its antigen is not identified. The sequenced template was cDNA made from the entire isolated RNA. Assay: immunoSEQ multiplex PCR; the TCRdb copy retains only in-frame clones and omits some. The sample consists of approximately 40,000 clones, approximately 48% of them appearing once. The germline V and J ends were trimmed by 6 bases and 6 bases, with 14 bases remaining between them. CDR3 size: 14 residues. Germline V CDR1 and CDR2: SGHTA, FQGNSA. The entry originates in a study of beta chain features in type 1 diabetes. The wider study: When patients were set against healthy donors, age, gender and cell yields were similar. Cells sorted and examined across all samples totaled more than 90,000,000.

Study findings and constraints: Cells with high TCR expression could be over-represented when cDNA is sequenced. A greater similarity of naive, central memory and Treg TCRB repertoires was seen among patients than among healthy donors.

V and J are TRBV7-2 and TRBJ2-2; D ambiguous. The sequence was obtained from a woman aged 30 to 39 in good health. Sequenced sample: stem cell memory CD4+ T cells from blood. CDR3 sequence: CASRNYSSPGELFF. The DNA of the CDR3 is TGTGCCAGCAGGAATTACTCATCCCCCGGGGAGCTGTTTTTT. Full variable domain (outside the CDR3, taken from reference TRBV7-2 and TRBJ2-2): GAGVSQSPSNKVTEKGKDVELRCDPISGHTALYWYRQSLGQGLEFLIYFQGNSAPDKSGLPSDRFSAERTGGSVSTLTIQRTQQEDSAVYLCASRNYSSPGELFFGEGSRLTVL.